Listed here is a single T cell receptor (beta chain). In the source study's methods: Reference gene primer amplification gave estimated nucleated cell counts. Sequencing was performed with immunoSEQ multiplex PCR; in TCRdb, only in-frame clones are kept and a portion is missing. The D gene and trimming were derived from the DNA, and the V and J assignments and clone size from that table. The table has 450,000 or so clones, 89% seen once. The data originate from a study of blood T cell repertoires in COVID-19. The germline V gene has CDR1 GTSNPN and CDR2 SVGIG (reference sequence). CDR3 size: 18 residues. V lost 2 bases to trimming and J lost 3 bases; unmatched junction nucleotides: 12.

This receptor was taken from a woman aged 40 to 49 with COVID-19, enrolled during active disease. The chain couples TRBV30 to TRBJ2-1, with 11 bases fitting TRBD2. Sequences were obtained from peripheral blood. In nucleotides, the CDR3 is TGTGCCTGGAGTAGGTTAGAACTAGCGGGAGTGATCTACAATGAGCAGTTCTTC. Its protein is CAWSRLELAGVIYNEQFF.